The 31 T cell receptor beta chains presented below share a single source sample, sequenced in a study of blood T cell repertoires in COVID-19. Here immunoSEQ multiplex PCR was the method, and the copy in TCRdb shows in-frame clones only, minus some. The sample consists of over 50,000 clones, under 85% of them appearing once. The sample was peripheral blood. Receptor source: a woman aged 45-59 years with active or convalescent COVID-19.

This clone was detected a few times. The rearrangement links TRBV19 to TRBJ2-5; 14 nucleotides line up with TRBD2. The germline CDR1 and CDR2 sequences are LNHDA and SQIVND (reference sequence). The length of the CDR3 is 16 residues. V was clipped by 6 bases and J by 5 bases; unmatched bases: 8. The CDR3 loop reads CASSPRTSGRSETQYF. The CDR3 coding sequence is TGTGCCAGTAGCCCCCGGACTAGCGGGAGGTCGGAGACCCAGTACTTC. Using reference TRBV19 and TRBJ2-5 for the parts outside the CDR3, the full variable domain is DGGITQSPKYLFRKEGQNVTLSCEQNLNHDAMYWYRQDPGQGLRLIYYSQIVNDFQKGDIAEGYSVSREKKESFPLTVTSAQKNPTAFYLCASSPRTSGRSETQYFGPGTRLLVL.

The chain employs TRBV28 and TRBJ1-2, with a weak D call TRBD1 (6 bases). This CDR3 comprises 14 residues. CDR1 and CDR2 from the germline V gene are MDHEN and SYDVKM. Trimming removed 5 bases from V and 4 bases from J, with 14 bases in between. The CDR3 DNA reads TGTGCCAGCAGTACGAGCAGGGACACCTATGGCTACACCTTC. Translation: CASSTSRDTYGYTF.

This chain connects TRBV29-1 to TRBJ2-7, with D tentatively TRBD1 (6 bases). CDR1 and CDR2 from the germline V gene are SQVTM and ANQGSEA. V was shortened by 4 bases and J by 12 bases, with 16 bases between the two germline ends. The CDR3 is 11 amino acids. The CDR3 is CSVGTERQRYF. CDR3 bases: TGCAGCGTTGGGACAGAGAGACAGCGGTACTTC.

The genes are TRBV7-2 and TRBJ2-3, with 10 bases aligning to TRBD2. V lost 5 bases, J lost 4 bases, and 9 bases stayed unmatched. This CDR3 is built from 16 residues. Germline values: CDR1 SGHTA, CDR2 FQGNSA. The CDR3 reads CASSPLVAGGSDTQYF. CDR3 in DNA: TGTGCCAGCAGCCCGTTAGTAGCGGGAGGTTCAGATACGCAGTATTTT.

The chain couples TRBV3-1 (or the pseudogene TRBV3-2) to TRBJ1-2, with TRBD1 as a possible D gene (6 bases). Trimming removed 7 bases from V and 7 bases from J, with 16 bases in between. This CDR3 is built from 13 residues. The germline V gene encodes CDR1 LGHDT and CDR2 YNNKEL (reference sequence). Here the CDR3 DNA reads TGTGCCAGCAACCTAGGGGGTTTCAGTGGCTACACCTTC. Translation: CASNLGGFSGYTF.

The V call is TRBV6-5, the J call TRBJ2-1; 9 bases match TRBD2. V shed 7 bases and J 5 bases; nucleotides not matched to a gene: 6. Looked up from germline, CDR1 is MNHEY and CDR2 is SVGAGI. The length of the CDR3 is 14 residues. The CDR3 protein is CASMGGRANNEQFF. DNA for the CDR3: TGTGCCAGCATGGGCGGGAGGGCCAACAATGAGCAGTTCTTC.

A few counts support this clone. This chain joins TRBV6-4 and TRBJ2-7; 8 positions agree with TRBD2. Per germline, CDR1 MRHNA and CDR2 SNTAGT. The CDR3 consists of 16 residues. V shed 0 bases, J shed 0 bases, and the junction held 4 bases outside the gene matches. The CDR3 DNA sequence: TGTGCCAGCAGTGACTCGTCGGGGACTAGCTCCTACGAGCAGTACTTC. Protein sequence: CASSDSSGTSSYEQYF.

The genes are TRBV6-5 and TRBJ2-5; 9 bases fit TRBD1. The CDR3 has 16 amino acids. J was trimmed by 2 bases and V by 0 bases; bases with no gene match: 4. Per the germline V gene, CDR1 is MNHEY and CDR2 is SVGAGI. The CDR3 loop reads CASSYSGTGWQETQYF. DNA of the CDR3: TGTGCCAGCAGTTACTCCGGGACAGGGTGGCAAGAGACCCAGTACTTC.

This clone was seen a single time. The rearrangement links TRBV6-5 to TRBJ1-6, with a possible D match to TRBD1 (6 bases). CDR1 is MNHEY, CDR2 SVGAGI, per germline. The V end lost 11 bases, the J end lost 4 bases, and 15 bases lay between the germline ends. This CDR3 has 14 amino acids. This CDR3 reads CASGTTNYNSPLHF. The DNA of the CDR3 is TGTGCCTCCGGGACAACGAATTATAATTCACCCCTCCACTTT.

The chain recombines TRBV7-2 with TRBJ1-3; D remains unclear. The CDR3 has 17 amino acids. Trimming removed 5 bases from V and 0 bases from J, with 17 bases in between. The germline gives CDR1 SGHTA, CDR2 FQGNSA. The DNA for the CDR3 is TGTGCCAGCAGCCAATTTTCTCCTAGAGTCTCTGGAAACACCATATATTTT. Translated: CASSQFSPRVSGNTIYF.

The count of this clone is one. The sample contains more than one DNA sequence encoding this CDR3. The chain uses TRBV7-2 and TRBJ2-7; D is uncertain. The germline gives CDR1 SGHTA, CDR2 FQGNSA. With 5 bases removed from V and 0 bases from J, the gap between germline ends came to 8 bases. This CDR3 contains 13 residues. Written as DNA, the CDR3 is TGTGCCAGCAGCCGACGGAGCTCCTACGAGCAGTACTTC. This codes for CASSRRSSYEQYF.

The chain couples TRBV29-1 to TRBJ1-2; 7 positions match TRBD1. After removal of 4 bases from V and 4 bases from J, the junction contained 3 bases not matched to a gene. The CDR3 consists of 12 residues. Germline V gene sequence: CDR1 SQVTM, CDR2 ANQGSEA. Written as DNA, the CDR3 is TGCAGCGTTGGGACAGGAAGCTATGGCTACACCTTC. Translation gives CSVGTGSYGYTF. The entire variable domain, with the rest obtained from reference TRBV29-1 and TRBJ1-2, is as follows: SAVISQKPSRDICQRGTSLTIQCQVDSQVTMMFWYRQQPGQSLTLIATANQGSEATYESGFVIDKFPISRPNLTFSTLTVSNMSPEDSSIYLCSVGTGSYGYTFGSGTRLTVV.

V and J are TRBV7-9 and TRBJ1-1; TRBD1 might be the D (5 bases). CDR1 is SEHNR, CDR2 FQNEAQ, per germline (reference sequence). This CDR3 has 14 amino acids. V was shortened by 2 bases and J by 4 bases, with 11 bases between the two germline ends. CDR3 loop: CASSLLPGGTEAFF. The CDR3 coding sequence is TGTGCCAGCAGCTTACTCCCGGGGGGCACTGAAGCTTTCTTT.

The rearrangement joins TRBV19 to TRBJ1-4; 8 nucleotides align to TRBD1. V was pared by 5 bases and J by 6 bases, with 8 bases of the junction left unmatched. Germline CDR1 is LNHDA and CDR2 is SQIVND (reference sequence). CDR3 length: 15 amino acids. CDR3 amino acids: CASSVQGARYEKLFF. Here the CDR3 DNA reads TGTGCCAGTAGTGTTCAGGGGGCGCGGTATGAAAAACTGTTTTTT. The variable domain in full, completed from reference TRBV19 and TRBJ1-4, reads DGGITQSPKYLFRKEGQNVTLSCEQNLNHDAMYWYRQDPGQGLRLIYYSQIVNDFQKGDIAEGYSVSREKKESFPLTVTSAQKNPTAFYLCASSVQGARYEKLFFGSGTQLSVL.

The chain uses TRBV5-4 and TRBJ1-4; D gene unclear. Germline CDR1 is SGHNT and CDR2 is YYREEE (reference sequence). The length of the CDR3 is 13 residues. V lost 0 bases and J 4 bases, leaving 4 bases between the germline ends. The CDR3 DNA follows: TGTGCCAGCAGCTTGGACAGTAATGAAAAACTGTTTTTT. Protein: CASSLDSNEKLFF.

J is TRBJ1-4 and V is TRBV19, with D possibly TRBD1 on 5 matching bases. Germline V gives CDR1 LNHDA, CDR2 SQIVND (reference sequence). V was cut by 3 bases and J by 5 bases, with 19 bases left in between. The CDR3 extends over 17 amino acids. The CDR3 coding sequence is TGTGCCAGTAGTATTAGTACAGGCGCCGCATTAAATGAAAAACTGTTTTTT. Encoded protein: CASSISTGAALNEKLFF. Variable domain in full (rest from reference TRBV19 and TRBJ1-4): DGGITQSPKYLFRKEGQNVTLSCEQNLNHDAMYWYRQDPGQGLRLIYYSQIVNDFQKGDIAEGYSVSREKKESFPLTVTSAQKNPTAFYLCASSISTGAALNEKLFFGSGTQLSVL.

J is TRBJ1-4 and V is TRBV7-8; D unclear. Per germline, CDR1 SGHVS and CDR2 FQNEAQ. The CDR3 is 14 residues long. V was clipped by 5 bases and J by 8 bases, with 15 bases between them. The DNA for the CDR3 is TGTGCCAGCAGCCCCACGGGGTTTGGAGAAAAACTGTTTTTT. It yields the protein CASSPTGFGEKLFF.

This sequence joins TRBV24-1 and TRBJ2-4; 7 positions agree with TRBD1. The CDR3 runs 14 residues. V lost 4 bases and J lost 6; bases outside the gene matches: 5. CDR1 KGHDR and CDR2 SFDVKD come from the germline V gene. This CDR3 is CATSDWDSPNIQYF. The CDR3 nucleotides are TGTGCCACCAGTGACTGGGACAGCCCAAACATTCAGTACTTC.

The chain has TRBV5-1 and TRBJ1-6; D is perhaps TRBD1 (5 bases). Germline V gene sequence: CDR1 SGHRS, CDR2 YFSETQ. The CDR3 extends over 14 amino acids. V was clipped by 0 bases and J by 9 bases, with 10 bases between them. CDR3 sequence: CASSLERGGSPLHF. The CDR3 nucleotides are TGCGCCAGCAGCTTGGAGAGGGGAGGTTCACCCCTCCACTTT.

The chain is built from TRBV9 and TRBJ2-7; TRBD2 might be the D (6 bases). CDR1 is SGDLS, CDR2 YYNGEE, per germline. V dropped 5 bases and J dropped 5 bases, with 14 bases sitting between them. The CDR3 extends over 13 amino acids. DNA of the CDR3: TGTGCCAGCAGTCCTGACCCGGGGGACGAGCAGTACTTC. Translating gives CASSPDPGDEQYF.

The V and J genes are TRBV9 and TRBJ2-6; a possible D gene is TRBD1 (6 bases). CDR3 length: 16 amino acids. Trimming removed 3 bases from V and 0 bases from J, with 10 bases in between. CDR1 and CDR2 (germline): SGDLS, YYNGEE. CDR3: CASSADRTSGANVLTF. In nucleotides, the CDR3 is TGTGCCAGCAGCGCCGACAGGACCTCTGGGGCCAACGTCCTGACTTTC.

DNA of the CDR3: TGTGCCATCAGTGAGGGGACAGGGACGAGAGAGACCCAGTACTTC. Its translation is CAISEGTGTRETQYF. The V and J genes are TRBV10-3 and TRBJ2-5, with 9 bases matching TRBD1. Trimming cost V 2 bases and J 4 bases; bases outside gene matches: 5. The CDR3 loop spans 15 amino acids. Germline assignment: CDR1 ENHRY and CDR2 SYGVKD.

This clone showed up just a few times. This chain joins TRBV6-5 and TRBJ1-5; D may be TRBD1 (6 bases). In germline, CDR1 is MNHEY, CDR2 SVGAGI. V lost 6 bases, J lost 4 bases, and 13 bases lay in between. The CDR3 is made up of 14 amino acids. The CDR3 DNA is TGTGCCAGCAGGTCCAGGGGATTGAATCAGCCCCAGCATTTT. Amino acid sequence: CASRSRGLNQPQHF.

This clone has more than one count but fewer than ten. J is TRBJ1-2 and V is TRBV6-1; D is ambiguous. Trimming shortened V by 0 bases and J by 2 bases, and 7 bases separated the two germline ends. Germline CDR1 reads MNHNS; CDR2 reads SASEGT. This CDR3 is built from 14 residues. CDR3 amino acids: CASSEAPRNYGYTF. DNA of the CDR3: TGTGCCAGCAGTGAAGCGCCGCGGAACTATGGCTACACCTTC.

This clone was recorded only once. The chain recombines TRBV5-6 with TRBJ2-1; 7 nucleotides agree with TRBD1. CDR1 and CDR2 from the germline V gene are SGHDT and YYEEEE. CDR3 size: 14 residues. After removal of 1 base from V and 5 bases from J, the junction contained 3 bases not matched to a gene. The chain's CDR3 is CASSLRGPNNEQFF. The CDR3 coding sequence is TGTGCCAGCAGCTTGAGGGGGCCAAACAATGAGCAGTTCTTC.

This chain links TRBV7-2 with TRBJ2-1, with TRBD2 identical over 15 bases. The CDR3 length is 16 residues. Germline lookup yields CDR1 SGHTA and CDR2 FQGNSA. V lost 5 bases, J lost 10 bases, and 9 bases stayed unmatched. This chain's CDR3 is CASSPSQGLAGGEQFF. The CDR3 DNA reads as TGTGCCAGCAGCCCATCCCAGGGACTAGCGGGAGGCGAGCAGTTCTTC.

The rearrangement links TRBV18 to TRBJ2-1; TRBD2 aligns across 13 bases. V trimming: 2 bases; J trimming: 7 bases; junction bases outside the gene matches: 2. CDR3 length: 15 residues. Looked up from germline, CDR1 is KGHSH and CDR2 is LQKENI. CDR3 amino acids: CASSPATSGRNEQFF. CDR3 bases: TGTGCCAGCTCACCAGCGACTAGCGGGAGGAATGAGCAGTTCTTC.

The chain is built from TRBV7-9 and TRBJ1-4; D is possibly TRBD1 (5 bases). V lost 1 base and J 5 bases, leaving 11 bases between the germline ends. Germline loops: CDR1 SEHNR, CDR2 FQNEAQ (reference sequence). The CDR3 has 15 residues. CDR3 sequence (DNA): TGTGCCAGCAGCTTAGGGGGCAGAACAAATGAAAAACTGTTTTTT. This gives the protein CASSLGGRTNEKLFF.

The chain uses TRBV27 and TRBJ1-3; D call uncertain. The CDR3 sequence is 15 residues long. The V end lost 5 bases, the J end lost 1 base, and 12 bases lay between the germline ends. From germline, CDR1 is MNHEY and CDR2 SMNVEV (reference sequence). The CDR3 reads CASSRFSPSGNTIYF. The CDR3 region has the DNA TGTGCCAGCAGTCGATTCAGTCCTTCTGGAAACACCATATATTTT.

The table lists this clone with a count of one. The V and J genes are TRBV5-1 and TRBJ2-5; TRBD2 might be the D (6 bases). Trimming took off 0 bases at V and 3 bases at J, with 9 bases between the two ends. Germline CDR1 and CDR2: SGHRS and YFSETQ. The CDR3 loop spans 14 amino acids. The CDR3 DNA follows: TGCGCCAGCAGCTTGGGACTAGTCAAAGAGACCCAGTACTTC. Amino acids: CASSLGLVKETQYF.

This sequence joins TRBV5-1 and TRBJ1-1, with 7 bases aligning to TRBD1. This CDR3 comprises 16 residues. Germline CDR1 and CDR2: SGHRS and YFSETQ. Trimming cost V 4 bases and J 0 bases; bases outside gene matches: 9. The DNA for the CDR3 is TGCGCCAGCAGCCCGCGGGCAGGGGGTTTGAACACTGAAGCTTTCTTT. Translated: CASSPRAGGLNTEAFF.